This T cell receptor (beta chain) came from a study of blood T cell repertoires in COVID-19. Across the study: Specimens from acute and convalescent COVID-19 originated in the United States, Italy and Spain.

Seattle participants joined during active infection and were tracked over time. As processed by the authors: The assay estimated nucleated cells by amplifying reference gene primers. Method: immunoSEQ multiplex PCR; TCRdb's copy keeps in-frame clones and lacks some. The DNA gave D and trimming, while V, J and clone size come from that table. The profile shows 300,000 or so clones, roughly 90% of them singletons. Per the germline V gene, CDR1 is KGHSH and CDR2 is LQKENI. V lost 5 bases and J lost 4; bases outside the gene matches: 16. This CDR3 region has 19 residues. This clone appeared a single time. This chain links TRBV18 with TRBJ2-7; 14 bases are shared with TRBD2. The sample comprised peripheral blood. This TCR was sampled from a woman aged 25 to 45 with COVID-19, enrolled during active disease. In DNA form, the CDR3 reads TGTGCCAGCTCAAACCGGGCAGTGACTAGCGGGAGGGCCGGGTACGAGCAGTACTTC. Residues: CASSNRAVTSGRAGYEQYF.